This TCR beta chain was obtained from a study of cytomegalovirus exposure and HLA in healthy donors. Primers included in the PCR were 60 Vbeta and 13 Jbeta primers. Measured with immunoSEQ multiplex PCR; TCRdb has only the in-frame clones, and not every one. The sample yields about 140,000 clones, approximately 57% seen once. V was cut by 0 bases and J by 0 bases, with 26 bases left in between. This CDR3 is 21 amino acids long. CDR1 is MGHRA and CDR2 is YSYEKL in the germline V gene. This sequence joins TRBV4-1 and TRBJ1-2, with D maybe TRBD1 (5 bases). The sequence came from a male donor in good health and CMV-seronegative. Input material: PBMCs. The CDR3 protein is CASSQDRLRAGPHFPNYGYTF. DNA of the CDR3: TGCGCCAGCAGCCAAGATAGGCTTCGGGCGGGACCACATTTCCCTAACTATGGCTACACCTTC.